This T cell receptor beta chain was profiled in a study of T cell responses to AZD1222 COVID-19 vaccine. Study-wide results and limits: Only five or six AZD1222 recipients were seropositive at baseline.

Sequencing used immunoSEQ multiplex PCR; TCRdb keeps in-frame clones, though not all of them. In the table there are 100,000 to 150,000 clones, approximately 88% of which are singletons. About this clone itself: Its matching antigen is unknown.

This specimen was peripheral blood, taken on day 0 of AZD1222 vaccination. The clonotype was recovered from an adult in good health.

CDR3 loop: CASSEAGLYGYTF. For the CDR3, the DNA is TGTGCCAGCAGTGAGGCCGGGCTCTATGGCTACACCTTC. The J gene is TRBJ1-2, the V gene TRBV2; D not certain. Trimming shortened V by 3 bases and J by 4 bases, and 9 bases separated the two germline ends. This CDR3 has 13 residues. Germline V lookup: CDR1 SNHLY, CDR2 FYNNEI.